This T cell receptor beta chain was documented in a study of blood T cell repertoires in COVID-19. The length of the CDR3 is 16 residues. V was cut by 3 bases and J by 6 bases, with 18 bases left in between. From germline, CDR1 is DFQATT and CDR2 SNEGSKA (reference sequence). This table comes from immunoSEQ multiplex PCR, and its TCRdb copy is limited to in-frame clones, with some not included. Counted here are roughly 200,000 clones, about 85% occurring once; the ten biggest clones make up roughly a sixth. The recovered donors of Cohort 3 showed two negative PCRs, clearance, or symptom resolution. The V gene is TRBV20-1, the J gene TRBJ2-6, with D perhaps matching TRBD2 (6 bases). The sequence was obtained from a man in his forties who had recovered from COVID-19. Sequenced sample: PBMCs or T cells enriched from blood (not recorded which). The CDR3 DNA reads as TGCAGTGCTAGTTCCGGAGGGCCAGGGTTGGCCAACGTCCTGACTTTC. Its protein is CSASSGGPGLANVLTF.